This T cell receptor (beta chain) was captured in a study of neoadjuvant anti-PD-1 for oral cavity cancer. Notes on the study in general: Non-responders to neoadjuvant nivolumab had significantly more clonal PBMC T cells than responders.

There are 15 residues in the CDR3. The germline V and J ends were trimmed by 0 bases and 0 bases, with 7 bases remaining between them. Germline V gene lookup returns CDR1 SGDLS and CDR2 YYNGEE. Time point noted: after neoadjuvant nivolumab, at surgical resection. As regards this clone: What it binds is unknown.

Repertoires were generated with immunoSEQ multiplex PCR, while TCRdb's copy carries only in-frame clones and drops some. The sample lists over 9,500 clones, around 66% occurring once. This chain connects TRBV9 to TRBJ2-1; a weak D match, TRBD1 (6 bases). This TCR derives from a person aged 40-85 years with oral cavity squamous cell carcinoma. The starting material was PBMCs, obtained after nivolumab (anti-PD-1) treatment. The CDR3 nucleotides read TGTGCCAGCAGCGTAGCGGACAGCTCCTACAATGAGCAGTTCTTC. Translating gives CASSVADSSYNEQFF.